This TCR beta chain was sequenced for a study of graft-versus-host responses after intestinal transplantation. Study context: Each of the recipients got a multivisceral, liver-intestinal, or isolated intestinal transplant.

With regard to this clone: Its antigen is unidentified.

V was cut by 7 bases and J by 13 bases, with 23 bases left in between. Germline lookup yields CDR1 MNHNS and CDR2 SASEGT. The CDR3 is 13 amino acids. Study-level points and caveats: Graft-donor T cell macrochimerism in patients accompanied high graft-versus-host to host-versus-graft clonal ratios in allografts. Some GvH clones were seen earlier in gut or blood, suggesting intestinal origin.

Profiling relied on immunoSEQ multiplex PCR, and the TCRdb table lists in-frame clones only, not all of them. Among some 86,000 clones listed, 88% were seen once. This receptor was taken from a human donor who was the organ donor for an intestinal transplant. The V call is TRBV6-1, the J call TRBJ2-7; tentative D call: TRBD2 (6 bases). The material was unstimulated CD4+ T cells sorted from spleen or lymph node cells, obtained before transplant. This CDR3 is CASTLLLTSLFYF. CDR3 sequence (DNA): TGTGCCAGCACCCTACTTCTGACTAGTCTCTTCTACTTC.